This T cell receptor (beta chain) comes out of a study of CD8+ T cells in alopecia areata. Across the study: Treated patients were given 5 to 10 mg oral tofacitinib twice daily.

RNA extraction was followed by reverse transcription into cDNA, which acted as the sequencing template. This table comes from immunoSEQ multiplex PCR, and its TCRdb copy is limited to in-frame clones, with some not included. The sample includes 90,000 to 100,000 clones, about 64% of them seen just once. Trimming stripped 5 bases from V and 9 bases from J, with 14 bases between. The CDR3 covers 13 residues. CDR1 and CDR2 (germline): MNHEY, SMNVEV (reference sequence). Documented treatment: oral pan-JAK inhibitor, 5-10 mg twice daily. Concerning this clone itself: The antigen is not known.

Findings of the study overall: Scalp samples also yield sequences from resident alphabeta T cells of normal skin. The study found higher clonality in lesional than normal scalp, especially in alopecia totalis/universalis.

The rearrangement uses TRBV27 and TRBJ1-3; no definite D call. This TCR derives from a human donor with alopecia areata. The specimen comprised CD8+ T cells sorted from blood, sampled at week 4, from a patient treated with tofacitinib. CDR3 in DNA: TGTGCCAGCAGTCCTATAGGTGGTAGCACCATATATTTT. It encodes CASSPIGGSTIYF.